What follows are 7 T cell receptor beta chains derived from one specimen sequenced in a study of T-cell reconstitution after alpha-beta-depleted transplantation in children. Researchers prepared the TCRbeta library using unique molecular identifiers, the study reports. TCRdb re-derived calls from the PCR reads in MiXCR, one entry per CDR3 protein. The table has about 580,000 distinct CDR3 sequences, roughly 23% seen once; the top ten hold 13% to 15%. This material consisted of PBMCs, mostly from graft donor cells, taken 360 days after TCRalphabeta/CD19-depleted stem cell transplant. All receptors come from a boy in the first two years of life who had a stem cell transplant for acute myeloid leukemia, so the T cells may come from the graft donor.

This clonotype was recorded at least ten times. This chain joins TRBV5-1 and TRBJ2-4; TRBD1 agrees at 7 bases. Germline values: CDR1 SGHRS, CDR2 YFSETQ. Unmatched junction bases numbered 6, after V lost 4 bases and J lost 5 bases. The CDR3 contains 14 residues. The CDR3 coding sequence is TGCGCCAGCAGCCCGGGACAGAGCCAAAACATTCAGTACTTC. It is translated as CASSPGQSQNIQYF.

The chain carries TRBV12-3 or TRBV12-4 and TRBJ2-2, with TRBD2 matching over 14 bases. The CDR3 is made up of 17 amino acids. The V gene end was trimmed by 3 bases and the J gene end by 0 bases; junction bases not matched to a gene: 0. CDR3 sequence reads: CASSLGLAGANTGELFF. The DNA of the CDR3 is TGTGCCAGCAGTTTGGGACTAGCGGGGGCGAACACCGGGGAGCTGTTTTTT.

The chain recombines TRBV20-1 with TRBJ2-7, with 13 bases lining up with TRBD2. Germline CDR1 and CDR2: DFQATT and SNEGSKA (reference sequence). V lost 2 bases and J lost 0; bases outside the gene matches: 7. This CDR3 spans 17 amino acids. The CDR3 DNA is TGCAGTGCTAGATCGGGACTAGCGGGGCCGTTCTCCTACGAGCAGTACTTC. Translation gives CSARSGLAGPFSYEQYF.

A few counts support this clonotype. The chain couples TRBV29-1 to TRBJ2-3, with D hard to call. This CDR3 contains 10 residues. V was trimmed by 8 bases and J by 4 bases, leaving 7 bases between them. Germline CDR1 reads SQVTM; CDR2 reads ANQGSEA. This CDR3 is CSTVADTQYF. The CDR3 DNA is TGCAGCACCGTAGCAGATACGCAGTATTTT.

This clonotype appeared a few times. The V gene is TRBV24-1, the J gene TRBJ2-1, with TRBD1 matching 7 bases. CDR1 is KGHDR, CDR2 SFDVKD, per germline. The CDR3 length is 16 residues. Losses at the gene ends were 7 bases for V and 6 bases for J; bases not matched to a gene: 14. The CDR3 nucleotides read TGTGCCACCAGCGACCTTACCGGGACAGATTTCAATGAGCAGTTCTTC. The encoded protein is CATSDLTGTDFNEQFF.

This clonotype has ten or more counts. The chain has TRBV7-9 and TRBJ2-5; D may be TRBD1 (7 bases). The ends were cut back, 4 bases at V and 0 bases at J, with 15 bases in the middle. This CDR3 contains 16 residues. Germline loops: CDR1 SEHNR, CDR2 FQNEAQ (reference sequence). DNA for the CDR3: TGTGCCAGCAGCTGGAGGTCAGGGGGGAACCAAGAGACCCAGTACTTC. This codes for CASSWRSGGNQETQYF. Based on the CDR3 plus reference TRBV7-9 and TRBJ2-5, the full variable domain is DTGVSQNPRHKITKRGQNVTFRCDPISEHNRLYWYRQTLGQGPEFLTYFQNEAQLEKSRLLSDRFSAERPKGSFSTLEIQRTEQGDSAMYLCASSWRSGGNQETQYFGPGTRLLVL.

The chain has TRBV7-9 and TRBJ2-3, with D uncertain. Trimming left V 4 bases short and J 0 bases short, with 8 bases between. Germline V lookup: CDR1 SEHNR, CDR2 FQNEAQ (reference sequence). The length of the CDR3 is 14 residues. DNA for the CDR3: TGTGCCAGCAGCTCGACTTCTAGCACAGATACGCAGTATTTT. Translated: CASSSTSSTDTQYF. The complete variable domain, with remaining parts taken from reference TRBV7-9 and TRBJ2-3, reads DTGVSQNPRHKITKRGQNVTFRCDPISEHNRLYWYRQTLGQGPEFLTYFQNEAQLEKSRLLSDRFSAERPKGSFSTLEIQRTEQGDSAMYLCASSSTSSTDTQYFGPGTRLTVL.